This is a list of T cell receptor beta chains from one sample in a study of CD8+CD57+ T cells in acquired aplastic anemia. Each CDR3 protein is one row after TCRdb ran MiXCR on the reads. The table lists 120,000 or so distinct CDR3 sequences, approximately 41% of them singletons. The material sequenced was sorted CD4+, CD8+, or CD8+CD57+ T cells (not recorded which) from PBMCs. Every receptor here comes from a human donor with aplastic anemia. The CDR3 runs from the conserved cysteine through the conserved F or W. A D gene is named only where the DNA matches it firmly. Expanded clones are given a class, and other clones once, few, many or no size at all.

size	V	J	D	DNA	CDR3
-	TRBV6-2/TRBV6-3	TRBJ2-2	-	TGTGCCAGCAGTACGCAGTGGGACACCGGGGAGCTGTTTTTT	CASSTQWDTGELFF
-	TRBV25-1	TRBJ2-3	TRBD2	TGTGCCAGCAGTGAATGGGCCGGACTAGGGGCGGATACGCAGTATTTT	CASSEWAGLGADTQYF
-	TRBV7-9	TRBJ1-5	TRBD1	TGTGCCAGCGGACAGGGGCGGGGACAGCCCCAGCATTTT	CASGQGRGQPQHF
-	TRBV4-2	TRBJ1-4	-	TGTGCCAGCAGCCCCCCTTCAGGGTTACAGGAAAAACTGCTTTTT	CASSPPSGLQEKLLF
-	TRBV15	TRBJ2-3	-	TGTGCCACCAGCCTAAATCAGCAGGGAGGAGATACGCAGTATTTT	CATSLNQQGGDTQYF
many	TRBV7-6	TRBJ1-4	-	TGTGCCAGCAGCCCCGCCTCGGCTAATGAAAAACTGTTTTTT	CASSPASANEKLFF
few	TRBV30	TRBJ1-1	TRBD1	TGTGCCCGCCACAGGGGGAACACTGAAGCTTTCTTT	CARHRGNTEAFF
-	TRBV24-1	TRBJ2-2	-	TGTGCCACCAGTGAGTCTACCGGGGGGCTGTTTTTT	CATSESTGGLFF
-	TRBV4-1	TRBJ2-2	-	TGCGCCAGCAGCCAAGAATTTACTCTCCCCGGGGAGCTGTTTTTT	CASSQEFTLPGELFF
many	TRBV9	TRBJ2-5	TRBD2	TGTGCCAGCAGCGTCCTAGCGGGGGTTCTGATGGTTAGTCAAGAGACCCAGTACTTC	CASSVLAGVLMVSQETQYF
-	TRBV29-1	TRBJ1-1	TRBD1	TGCAGCGTTGGCCGGACAGGGGGCTCGGTGGTCACTGAAGCTTTCTTT	CSVGRTGGSVVTEAFF
many	TRBV2	TRBJ2-7	TRBD1	TGTGCCAGCAGAGCTCCACCGGGACAGGGTATATACGAGCAGTACTTC	CASRAPPGQGIYEQYF
many	TRBV10-3	TRBJ2-1	TRBD1	TGTGCCATCCGAGAGGGGACAGGAGGGGAGCAGTTCTTC	CAIREGTGGEQFF
many	TRBV5-8	TRBJ1-5	-	TGTGCCAGCAGCTTAGGGGGAGGTAATCAGCCCCAGCATTTT	CASSLGGGNQPQHF
-	TRBV20-1	TRBJ1-6	-	TGCAGTGGCGCACGCTACGAGGATAATTCACCCCTCCACTTT	CSGARYEDNSPLHF
-	TRBV18	TRBJ1-2	-	TGTGCCAGCTCACCGCCCGGGACGGATTATGGCTACACCTTC	CASSPPGTDYGYTF
-	TRBV29-1	TRBJ1-5	-	TGCAGTGCTAAGGGCGGTCAGCCCCAGCATTTT	CSAKGGQPQHF
many	TRBV20-1	TRBJ2-7	TRBD1	TGCAGTGCCACCGGACAGGCCTTATCCTACGAGCAGTACTTC	CSATGQALSYEQYF
-	TRBV29-1	TRBJ1-2	-	TGCAGCGTTGGTAGCGGGGGGCCTGGCTACACCTTC	CSVGSGGPGYTF
many	TRBV24-1	TRBJ1-5	-	TGTGCCACCAGTGACACCGGGACACCATATCAGCCCCAGCATTTT	CATSDTGTPYQPQHF
many	TRBV15	TRBJ2-7	-	TGTGCCACCAGCAGAGTAGGGGGGGGCTCCTACGAGCAGTACTTC	CATSRVGGGSYEQYF
-	TRBV20-1	TRBJ1-2	TRBD1	TGCAGTGCTAGAGGCCCTTCGGGACAGGGGGCAGGCTACACCTTC	CSARGPSGQGAGYTF
-	TRBV20-1	TRBJ2-3	-	TGCAGTGCCCTTTCCCCTAGCACAGATACGCAGTATTTT	CSALSPSTDTQYF